This entry concerns a single T cell receptor (beta chain). Its specificity is unknown. This specimen belongs to a study of tumor-infiltrating lymphocytes in glioblastoma multiforme. Study-wide results and caveats: The T cells in this sample were not sorted into functional subsets. RNA-based TCR sequencing may distort clone frequencies, since cells carry unequal TCR transcript numbers. TCR plus mutation findings rest on a single glioblastoma patient.

Looked up from germline, CDR1 is MNHEY and CDR2 is SVGAGI. The CDR3 runs 15 residues. V dropped 1 base and J dropped 4 bases, with 14 bases sitting between them. TCR beta libraries were built from RNA through three nested multiplex PCR rounds using modified ARM-PCR. TCRB cDNA was made from roughly 450 ng total RNA. TCRdb processed the multiplex PCR reads anew with MiXCR; each CDR3 protein has one entry. Of about 18,000 distinct CDR3 sequences listed, 55% to 70% are singletons. This TCR was recovered from a male donor with glioblastoma. The genes are TRBV6-5 and TRBJ2-7; D is unresolved. Sequencing input: peripheral blood. CDR3 residues: CASSYFSASQYEQYF. The CDR3 region has the DNA TGTGCCAGCAGTTACTTCTCGGCAAGCCAGTACGAGCAGTACTTC.